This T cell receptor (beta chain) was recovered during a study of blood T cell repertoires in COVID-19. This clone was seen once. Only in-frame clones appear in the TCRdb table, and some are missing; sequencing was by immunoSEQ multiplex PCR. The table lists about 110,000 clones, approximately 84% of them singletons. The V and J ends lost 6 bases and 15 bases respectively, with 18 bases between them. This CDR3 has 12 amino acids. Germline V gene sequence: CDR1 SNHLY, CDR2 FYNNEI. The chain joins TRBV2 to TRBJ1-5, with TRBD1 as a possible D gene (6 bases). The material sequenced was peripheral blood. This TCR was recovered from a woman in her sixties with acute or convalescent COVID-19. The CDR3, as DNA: TGTGCCAGCAGACCGACAGGAGCGAGGTTGCATTTT. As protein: CASRPTGARLHF.